This passage covers 17 T cell receptor beta chains from one sample sequenced in a study of blood T cell repertoires in COVID-19. The method was immunoSEQ multiplex PCR; TCRdb's version includes in-frame clones alone and lacks a portion of them. Of approximately 76,000 clones listed, around nine tenths were seen once; the top ten hold just over 8%. The sample taken for sequencing was peripheral blood. These receptors were taken from a man aged 25-45 years with acute or convalescent COVID-19.

The rearrangement uses TRBV5-5 and TRBJ1-3; 9 bases align to TRBD1. Germline CDR1 SGHKS, CDR2 YYEKEE (reference sequence). CDR3 length equals 15 residues. J gave up 8 bases and V 3 bases, and 9 bases lay outside the gene matches. In DNA, the CDR3 is TGTGCCAGCAGCTACCCGGGACAGGGAGGGGACACCATATATTTT. Translated: CASSYPGQGGDTIYF. Using reference TRBV5-5 and TRBJ1-3 for the parts outside the CDR3, the full variable domain is DAGVTQSPTHLIKTRGQQVTLRCSPISGHKSVSWYQQVLGQGPQFIFQYYEKEERGRGNFPDRFSARQFPNYSSELNVNALLLGDSALYLCASSYPGQGGDTIYFGEGSWLTVV.

The rearrangement uses TRBV5-8 and TRBJ2-1; tentative D call: TRBD2 (6 bases). Trimming took off 9 bases at V and 8 bases at J, with 24 bases between the two ends. The CDR3 has 15 residues. CDR1 SGHTS and CDR2 YDEGEE come from the germline V gene. The CDR3: CATLSRGTYFDEQFF. The CDR3 DNA reads TGTGCCACCCTGTCGCGGGGCACGTATTTCGATGAGCAGTTCTTC.

CDR3 DNA: TGTGCCAGCAGCCCACTGACAGGGGTGGTGAATGAGCAGTTCTTC. Protein product: CASSPLTGVVNEQFF. This sequence joins TRBV6-5 and TRBJ2-1; 8 nucleotides agree with TRBD1. This CDR3 is built from 15 residues. In germline, CDR1 is MNHEY, CDR2 SVGAGI. V was pared by 6 bases and J by 7 bases, with 11 bases of the junction left unmatched.

The chain's CDR3 is CASSRGGAARGEQYF. CDR3 bases: TGTGCCAGCAGCCGGGGGGGCGCGGCCCGGGGCGAGCAGTACTTC. V and J are TRBV4-2 and TRBJ2-7; tentatively, D is TRBD2 (7 bases). Trimming shortened V by 4 bases and J by 6 bases, and 19 bases separated the two germline ends. The germline CDR1 and CDR2 sequences are LGHNA and YNFKEQ. This CDR3 has 15 residues.

V is TRBV11-2 and J is TRBJ2-5, with 7 bases fitting TRBD2. CDR3 size: 16 residues. The V segment lost 1 base and the J segment 10 bases; nucleotides outside the gene matches: 15. CDR1 is SGHAT and CDR2 is FQNNGV in the germline V gene. The CDR3 nucleotides read TGTGCCAGCAGCTTAGTAGCGGGCGGGAGCGACAGAGGCCAGTACTTC. This gives the protein CASSLVAGGSDRGQYF. The full variable domain, completed using reference TRBV11-2 and TRBJ2-5, is EAGVAQSPRYKIIEKRQSVAFWCNPISGHATLYWYQQILGQGPKLLIQFQNNGVVDDSQLPKDRFSAERLKGVDSTLKIQPAKLEDSAVYLCASSLVAGGSDRGQYFGPGTRLLVL.

The chain employs TRBV30 and TRBJ2-1, with 9 bases matching TRBD1. CDR1 and CDR2 from the germline V gene are GTSNPN and SVGIG (reference sequence). This CDR3 contains 14 residues. With 5 bases clipped from V and 6 bases from J, the junction kept 8 bases outside the gene matches. CDR3 coding DNA: TGTGCCTGGTTCGGACAGGGGTCTTCCAATGAGCAGTTCTTC. As protein: CAWFGQGSSNEQFF.

V is TRBV27 and J is TRBJ2-1; TRBD1 matches 7 bases. The trim removed 0 bases at V and 12 bases at J, leaving 11 bases unmatched. The CDR3 length is 15 residues. Germline CDR1 MNHEY, CDR2 SMNVEV (reference sequence). The CDR3 DNA reads as TGTGCCAGCAGTTTATCCGGGACAGTCCTCCTTGGGCAGTTCTTC. It translates to CASSLSGTVLLGQFF.

This sequence joins TRBV4-3 and TRBJ1-5, with 12 bases that match TRBD1. Germline lookup yields CDR1 LGHNA and CDR2 YSLEER. The CDR3 is 15 amino acids. With V trimmed by 6 bases and J by 4 bases, 4 bases remained unmatched. CDR3 nucleotides: TGCGCCAGCAGTCGGGACAGGGGGCAGAATCAGCCCCAGCATTTT. Translating it yields CASSRDRGQNQPQHF.

The chain is built from TRBV7-2 and TRBJ2-7; 13 nucleotides match TRBD2. V was clipped by 5 bases and J by 2 bases; unmatched bases: 6. The CDR3 totals 16 residues. Germline CDR1 reads SGHTA; CDR2 reads FQGNSA. CDR3 DNA: TGTGCCAGCAGCCTCCGACTAGCGGGAGGTACCTACGAGCAGTACTTC. It translates to CASSLRLAGGTYEQYF.

This clone was observed at least ten times. This chain links TRBV10-1 with TRBJ2-1; tentatively, D is TRBD2 (6 bases). CDR3 length: 14 residues. V lost 3 bases and J 5 bases, leaving 11 bases between the germline ends. Germline V gene data show CDR1 as WNHNN and CDR2 as SYGVQD (reference sequence). The DNA for the CDR3 is TGCGCCAGCAGTGACTCGGGGGAAGACAATGAGCAGTTCTTC. Translating gives CASSDSGEDNEQFF.

The gene calls are TRBV6-5 and TRBJ1-4, with a possible D match to TRBD1 (5 bases). Trimming removed 5 bases at V and 7 bases at J, with 14 bases between. CDR1 and CDR2 (germline): MNHEY, SVGAGI. CDR3 length: 14 amino acids. In DNA, the CDR3 is TGTGCCAGCAGTCCGACAGTCGGGGGTGAAAAACTGTTTTTT. Encoded protein: CASSPTVGGEKLFF.

For this clone: A junction end diverges from the germline sequence, so it may reflect a read error. The V gene is TRBV5-4, the J gene TRBJ2-3, with D perhaps TRBD2 (7 bases). The germline V gene encodes CDR1 SGHNT and CDR2 YYREEE (reference sequence). The CDR3 contains 15 residues. As DNA, the CDR3 is TGTGCCAGCACCTTGTGGGGGCGGGAGACAGATACGCAGTATTTT. This sequence encodes CASTLWGRETDTQYF.

This rearrangement joins TRBV13 to TRBJ2-7, with TRBD1 matching over 7 bases. Germline lookup yields CDR1 PRHDT and CDR2 FYEKMQ (reference sequence). V lost 4 bases to trimming and J lost 7 bases; unmatched junction nucleotides: 4. This CDR3 contains 12 residues. CDR3 protein: CASSSYRGEQYF. Here the CDR3 DNA reads TGTGCCAGCAGCTCCTACAGGGGTGAGCAGTACTTC.

V usage is TRBV10-1 and J usage is TRBJ1-1, with 7 bases lining up with TRBD1. The trim removed 8 bases at V and 0 bases at J, leaving 3 bases unmatched. The CDR3 consists of 13 residues. The V gene's germline CDR1 is WNHNN and CDR2 SYGVQD (reference sequence). The CDR3 reads CASRQGLNTEAFF. The CDR3 DNA is TGCGCCAGCCGACAGGGTTTGAACACTGAAGCTTTCTTT.

CDR3 residues: CASGFWTSGSQTGELFF. Here the CDR3 DNA reads TGTGCTAGTGGTTTCTGGACTAGCGGGAGTCAAACCGGGGAGCTGTTTTTT. This chain joins TRBV12-5 and TRBJ2-2; 13 bases fit TRBD2. Trimming removed 3 bases from V and 5 bases from J; junction bases left unmatched: 6. CDR3 size: 17 residues. Germline lookup yields CDR1 LGHNT and CDR2 FRNRAP.

J is TRBJ2-7 and V is TRBV7-8, with TRBD2 identical over 11 bases. The CDR3 length is 17 residues. The V and J ends lost 1 base and 6 bases, in that order; junction bases with no gene match: 11. Germline-derived CDR1 and CDR2 are SGHVS and FQNEAQ. CDR3: CASSLGVLAGGPSEQYF. In DNA, the CDR3 is TGTGCCAGCAGCTTAGGGGTCTTAGCGGGAGGGCCTTCCGAGCAGTACTTC.

V is TRBV6-1 and J is TRBJ1-2; possibly TRBD1 for D (6 bases). Deletions cut 3 bases from V and 6 bases from J, with 11 bases between. The CDR3 sequence is 13 residues long. Germline CDR1 reads MNHNS; CDR2 reads SASEGT. The CDR3: CASSDRTGHGYTF. DNA of the CDR3: TGTGCCAGCAGTGATCGAACAGGGCATGGCTACACCTTC.